This TCR beta chain was sequenced in a study of T cells in Graves' hyperthyroidism and ophthalmopathy. The CDR3 has 15 amino acids. Per the germline V gene, CDR1 is DFQATT and CDR2 is SNEGSKA (reference sequence). After removal of 0 bases from V and 1 base from J, the junction contained 3 bases not matched to a gene. Ophthalmopathy cases met thresholds of Clinical Activity Score at least 3, NOSPECS grade at least 4 and duration under 3 months. With regard to this clonotype: Its specificity is not known.

There were TCR beta CDR3 regions amplified from RNA transcripts. HTBI primers were used for first-round RT-PCR of the TCR CDR3. TCRdb re-called the multiplex PCR reads through MiXCR, storing one row per CDR3 protein. The table includes about 640,000 distinct CDR3 sequences, about 15% detected once. Overall study findings and caveats: Among clonotypes expanded in thyroid above 0.001, most were also found in blood.

The sample taken for sequencing was blood. This clonotype was sampled from a woman in her 50s with Graves' ophthalmopathy. The gene calls are TRBV20-1 and TRBJ1-2; 9 bases are shared with TRBD1. The CDR3 loop is CSARDGDRDNYGYTF. For the CDR3, the DNA is TGCAGTGCTAGAGATGGGGACAGGGATAACTATGGCTACACCTTC.